Detailed here is one TCR beta chain. The data stem from a study of shared clonotypes between healthy human individuals. Produced via immunoSEQ multiplex PCR; TCRdb's table is partial and in-frame only. The sample carries about 1.9 million clones, about 94% recorded once. Cells designated naive CD8 were CD45RO-negative and were positively selected for CCR7, with terminally differentiated effector memory CD45RA+ cells excluded. The length of the CDR3 is 16 residues. V was pared by 4 bases and J by 2 bases, with 15 bases between. The V gene's germline CDR1 is MDHEN and CDR2 SYDVKM. The sample consisted of naive CD8+ T cells from PBMCs. The source of this sequence is a man aged 18 to 29 in good health. Some clones in this sample may be carry-over from other donors' samples. The chain recombines TRBV28 with TRBJ2-1, with D tentatively TRBD2 (6 bases). The CDR3 DNA reads TGTGCCAGCAGTTCCCCTCCGGGAGTTACCTACAATGAGCAGTTCTTC. Translating gives CASSSPPGVTYNEQFF.